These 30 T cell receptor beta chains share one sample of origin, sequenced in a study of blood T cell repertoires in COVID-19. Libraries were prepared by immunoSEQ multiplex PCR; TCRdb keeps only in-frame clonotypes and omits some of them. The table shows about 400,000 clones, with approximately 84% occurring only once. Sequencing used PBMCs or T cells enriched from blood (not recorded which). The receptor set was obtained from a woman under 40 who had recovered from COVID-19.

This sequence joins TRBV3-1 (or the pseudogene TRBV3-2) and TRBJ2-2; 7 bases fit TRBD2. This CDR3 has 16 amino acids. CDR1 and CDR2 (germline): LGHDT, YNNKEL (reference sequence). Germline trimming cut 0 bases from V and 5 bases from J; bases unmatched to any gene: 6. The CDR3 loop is CASSQELADLTGELFF. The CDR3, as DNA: TGTGCCAGCAGCCAAGAGCTAGCGGATCTTACCGGGGAGCTGTTTTTT.

The CDR3 region has the DNA TGCGCCAGCAGCTTACAGGGGTCTAATGAAAAACTGTTTTTT. Protein: CASSLQGSNEKLFF. The rearrangement uses TRBV5-1 and TRBJ1-4, with 7 nucleotides matching TRBD1. Trimming at V came to 2 bases and at J to 3 bases, leaving 1 base not matched to a gene. Germline V lookup: CDR1 SGHRS, CDR2 YFSETQ. The CDR3 runs 14 residues. The full variable domain, its missing parts supplied by reference TRBV5-1 and TRBJ1-4, is KAGVTQTPRYLIKTRGQQVTLSCSPISGHRSVSWYQQTPGQGLQFLFEYFSETQRNKGNFPGRFSGRQFSNSRSEMNVSTLELGDSALYLCASSLQGSNEKLFFGSGTQLSVL.

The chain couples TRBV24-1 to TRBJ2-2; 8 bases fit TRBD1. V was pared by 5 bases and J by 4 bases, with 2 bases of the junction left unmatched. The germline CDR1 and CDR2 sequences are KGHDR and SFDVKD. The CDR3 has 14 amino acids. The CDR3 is CATSGTGTTGELFF. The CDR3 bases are TGTGCCACCAGTGGGACAGGGACCACCGGGGAGCTGTTTTTT.

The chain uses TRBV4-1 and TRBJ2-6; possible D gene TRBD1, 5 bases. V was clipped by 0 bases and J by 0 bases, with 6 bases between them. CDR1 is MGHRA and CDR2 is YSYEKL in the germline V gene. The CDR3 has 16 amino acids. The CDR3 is CASSQEGHSGANVLTF. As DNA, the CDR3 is TGCGCCAGCAGCCAAGAAGGACACTCTGGGGCCAACGTCCTGACTTTC.

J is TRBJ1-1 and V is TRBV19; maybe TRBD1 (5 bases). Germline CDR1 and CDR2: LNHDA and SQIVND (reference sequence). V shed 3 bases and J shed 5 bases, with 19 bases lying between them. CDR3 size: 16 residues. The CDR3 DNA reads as TGTGCCAGTAGTATTCTGGGACTAGGAACGGATACTGAAGCTTTCTTT. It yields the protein CASSILGLGTDTEAFF.

The CDR3 DNA reads as TGTGCCAGTAGTATGGGCAGGGCGTCGGGCTACACCTTC. Amino acid sequence: CASSMGRASGYTF. The chain carries TRBV19 and TRBJ1-2, with D possibly TRBD1 on 5 matching bases. The CDR3 is made up of 13 amino acids. The germline V and J ends were trimmed by 3 bases and 8 bases, with 13 bases remaining between them. CDR1 LNHDA and CDR2 SQIVND come from the germline V gene (reference sequence).

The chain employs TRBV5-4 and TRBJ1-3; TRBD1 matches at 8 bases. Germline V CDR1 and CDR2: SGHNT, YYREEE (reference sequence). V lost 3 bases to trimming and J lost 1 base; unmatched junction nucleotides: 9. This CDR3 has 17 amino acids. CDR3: CASSSITGGLSGNTIYF. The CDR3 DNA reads TGTGCCAGCAGCTCTATTACAGGGGGGCTATCTGGAAACACCATATATTTT.

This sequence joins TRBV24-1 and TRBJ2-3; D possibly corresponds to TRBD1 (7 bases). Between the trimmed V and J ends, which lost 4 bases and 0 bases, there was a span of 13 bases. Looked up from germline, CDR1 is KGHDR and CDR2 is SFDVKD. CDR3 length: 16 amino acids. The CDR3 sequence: CATSERDSLSTDTQYF. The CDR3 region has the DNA TGTGCCACCAGTGAGCGGGACAGCTTAAGCACAGATACGCAGTATTTT.

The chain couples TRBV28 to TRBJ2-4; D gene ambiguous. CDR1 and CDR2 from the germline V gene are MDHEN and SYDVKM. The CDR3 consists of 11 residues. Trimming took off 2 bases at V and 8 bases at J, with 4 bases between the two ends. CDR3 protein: CASSLRYIQYF. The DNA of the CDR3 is TGTGCCAGCAGTTTACGTTACATTCAGTACTTC. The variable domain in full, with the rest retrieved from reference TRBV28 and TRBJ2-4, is DVKVTQSSRYLVKRTGEKVFLECVQDMDHENMFWYRQDPGLGLRLIYFSYDVKMKEKGDIPEGYSVSREKKERFSLILESASTNQTSMYLCASSLRYIQYFGAGTRLSVL.

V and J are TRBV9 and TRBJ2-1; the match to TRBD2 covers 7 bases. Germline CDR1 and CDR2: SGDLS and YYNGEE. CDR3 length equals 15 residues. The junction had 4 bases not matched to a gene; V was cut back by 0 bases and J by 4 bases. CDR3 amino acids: CASSVEGLKYNEQFF. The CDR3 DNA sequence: TGTGCCAGCAGCGTAGAGGGACTAAAGTACAATGAGCAGTTCTTC.

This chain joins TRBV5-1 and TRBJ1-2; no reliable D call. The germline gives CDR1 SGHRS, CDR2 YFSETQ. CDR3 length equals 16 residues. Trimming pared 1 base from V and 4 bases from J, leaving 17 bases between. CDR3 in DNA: TGCGCCAGCAGCTTGATGTCGCCCCGGGCGGGCTATGGCTACACCTTC. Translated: CASSLMSPRAGYGYTF.

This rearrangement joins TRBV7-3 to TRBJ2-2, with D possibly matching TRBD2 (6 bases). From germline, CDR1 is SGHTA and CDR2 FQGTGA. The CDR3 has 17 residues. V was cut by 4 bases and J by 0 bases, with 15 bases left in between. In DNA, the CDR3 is TGTGCCAGCAGCTACCCGAAAGCGGGTCCGAACACCGGGGAGCTGTTTTTT. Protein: CASSYPKAGPNTGELFF.

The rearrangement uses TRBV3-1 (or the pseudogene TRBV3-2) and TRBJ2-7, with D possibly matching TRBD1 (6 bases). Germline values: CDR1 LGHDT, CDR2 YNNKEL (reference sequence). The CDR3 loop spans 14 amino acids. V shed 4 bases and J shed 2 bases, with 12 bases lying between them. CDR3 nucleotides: TGTGCCAGCAGCCTCACAGGGTCAGCCTACGAGCAGTACTTC. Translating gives CASSLTGSAYEQYF.

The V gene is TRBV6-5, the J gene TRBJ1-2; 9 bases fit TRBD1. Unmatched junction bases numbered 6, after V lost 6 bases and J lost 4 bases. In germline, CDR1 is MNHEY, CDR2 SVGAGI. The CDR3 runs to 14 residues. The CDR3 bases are TGTGCCAGCAGCCAAACAGGGGGCGGCTATGGCTACACCTTC. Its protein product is CASSQTGGGYGYTF.

DNA for the CDR3: TGTGCCAGTAGTAACGACTTCTCCTACGAGCAGTACTTC. This translates into CASSNDFSYEQYF. The J gene is TRBJ2-7, the V gene TRBV19; unclear D gene. This CDR3 contains 13 residues. V was cut by 4 bases and J by 0 bases, with 7 bases left in between. Germline CDR1 and CDR2: LNHDA and SQIVND (reference sequence).

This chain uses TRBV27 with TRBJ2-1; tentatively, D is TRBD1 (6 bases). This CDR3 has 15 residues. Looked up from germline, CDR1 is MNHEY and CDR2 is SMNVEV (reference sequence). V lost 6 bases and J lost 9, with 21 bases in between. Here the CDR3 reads CASSKLAGVWGEQFF. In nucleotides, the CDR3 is TGTGCCAGCAGCAAATTAGCAGGGGTCTGGGGTGAGCAGTTCTTC.

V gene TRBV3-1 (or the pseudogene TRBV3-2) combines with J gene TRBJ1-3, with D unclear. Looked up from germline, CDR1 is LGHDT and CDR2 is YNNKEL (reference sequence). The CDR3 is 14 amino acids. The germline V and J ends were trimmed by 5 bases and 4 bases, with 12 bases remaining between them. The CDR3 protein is CASSYGIYGNTIYF. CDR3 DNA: TGTGCCAGCAGCTACGGGATTTACGGAAACACCATATATTTT.

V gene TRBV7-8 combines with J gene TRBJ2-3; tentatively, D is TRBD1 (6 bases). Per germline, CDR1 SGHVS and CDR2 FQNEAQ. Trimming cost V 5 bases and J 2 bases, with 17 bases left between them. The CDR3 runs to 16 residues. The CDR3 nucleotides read TGTGCCAGCAGCGATAAATACCGACAGGACACAGATACGCAGTATTTT. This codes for CASSDKYRQDTDTQYF.

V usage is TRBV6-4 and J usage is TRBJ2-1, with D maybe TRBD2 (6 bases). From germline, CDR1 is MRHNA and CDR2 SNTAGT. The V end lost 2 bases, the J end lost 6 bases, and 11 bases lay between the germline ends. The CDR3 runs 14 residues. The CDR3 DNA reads TGTGCCAGCAGTGACACGATGACTAGCAATGAGCAGTTCTTC. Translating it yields CASSDTMTSNEQFF.

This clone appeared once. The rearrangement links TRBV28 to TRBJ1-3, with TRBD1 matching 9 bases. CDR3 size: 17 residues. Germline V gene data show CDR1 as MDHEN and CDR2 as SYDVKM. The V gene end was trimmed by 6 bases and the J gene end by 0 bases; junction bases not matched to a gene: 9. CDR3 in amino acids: CASRTGTGTYSGNTIYF. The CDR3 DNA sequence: TGTGCCAGCAGAACCGGGACAGGGACTTACTCTGGAAACACCATATATTTT.

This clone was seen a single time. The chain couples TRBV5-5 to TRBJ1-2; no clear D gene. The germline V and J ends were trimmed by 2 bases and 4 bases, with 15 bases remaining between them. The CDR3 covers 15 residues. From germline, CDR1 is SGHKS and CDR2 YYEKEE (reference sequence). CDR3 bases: TGTGCCAGCAGCTTAGGTTTAGGGAGAAGCTATGGCTACACCTTC. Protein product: CASSLGLGRSYGYTF.

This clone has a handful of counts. The CDR3 sequence: CASSSGDQPQHF. The CDR3 DNA sequence: TGTGCCAGCAGTTCAGGGGATCAGCCCCAGCATTTT. The rearrangement joins TRBV6-5 to TRBJ1-5; D is possibly TRBD1 (6 bases). CDR3 length: 12 amino acids. The ends were cut back, 4 bases at V and 5 bases at J, with 6 bases in the middle. CDR1 is MNHEY and CDR2 is SVGAGI in the germline V gene.

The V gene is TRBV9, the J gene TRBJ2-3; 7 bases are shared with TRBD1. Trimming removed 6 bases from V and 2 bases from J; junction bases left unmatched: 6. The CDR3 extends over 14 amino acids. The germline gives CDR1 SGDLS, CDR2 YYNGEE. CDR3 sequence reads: CASNEDRYTDTQYF. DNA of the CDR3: TGTGCCAGCAACGAGGACAGGTACACAGATACGCAGTATTTT. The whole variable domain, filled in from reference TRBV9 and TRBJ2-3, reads DSGVTQTPKHLITATGQRVTLRCSPRSGDLSVYWYQQSLDQGLQFLIQYYNGEERAKGNILERFSAQQFPDLHSELNLSSLELGDSALYFCASNEDRYTDTQYFGPGTRLTVL.

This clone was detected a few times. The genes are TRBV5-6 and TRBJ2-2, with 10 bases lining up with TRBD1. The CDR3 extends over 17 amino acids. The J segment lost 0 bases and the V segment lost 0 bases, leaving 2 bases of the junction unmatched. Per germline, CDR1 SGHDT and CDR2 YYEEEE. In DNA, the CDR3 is TGTGCCAGCAGCTTGGTTGGACAGGGGGCGAACACCGGGGAGCTGTTTTTT. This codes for CASSLVGQGANTGELFF.

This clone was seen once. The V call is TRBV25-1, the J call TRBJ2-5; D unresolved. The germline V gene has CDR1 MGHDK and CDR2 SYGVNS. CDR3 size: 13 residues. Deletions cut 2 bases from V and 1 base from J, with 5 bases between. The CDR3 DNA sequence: TGTGCCAGCAGTGAAGGCGGCCAAGAGACCCAGTACTTC. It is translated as CASSEGGQETQYF.

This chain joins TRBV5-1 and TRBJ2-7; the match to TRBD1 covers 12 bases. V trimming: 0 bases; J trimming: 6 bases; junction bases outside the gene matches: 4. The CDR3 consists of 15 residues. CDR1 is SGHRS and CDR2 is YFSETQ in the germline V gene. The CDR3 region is CASSLEGTGGLEQYF. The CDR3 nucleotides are TGCGCCAGCAGCTTGGAGGGGACAGGGGGCCTCGAGCAGTACTTC.

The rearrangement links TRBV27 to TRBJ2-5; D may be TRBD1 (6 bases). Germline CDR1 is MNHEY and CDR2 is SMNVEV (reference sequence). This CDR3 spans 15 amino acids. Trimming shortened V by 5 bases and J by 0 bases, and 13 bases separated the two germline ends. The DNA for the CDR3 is TGTGCCAGCAGTACCCTAACAGGGTACCAAGAGACCCAGTACTTC. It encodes CASSTLTGYQETQYF.

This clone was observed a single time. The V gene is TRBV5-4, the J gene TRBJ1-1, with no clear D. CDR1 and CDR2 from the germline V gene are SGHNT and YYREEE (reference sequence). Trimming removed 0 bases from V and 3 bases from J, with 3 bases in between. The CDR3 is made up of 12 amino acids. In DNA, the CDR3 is TGTGCCAGCAGCTTGGCGGACACTGAAGCTTTCTTT. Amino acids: CASSLADTEAFF. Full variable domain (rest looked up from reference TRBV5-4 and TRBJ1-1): ETGVTQSPTHLIKTRGQQVTLRCSSQSGHNTVSWYQQALGQGPQFIFQYYREEENGRGNFPPRFSGLQFPNYSSELNVNALELDDSALYLCASSLADTEAFFGQGTRLTVV.

CDR3 region: CASSTLDYEQYF. The CDR3 region has the DNA TGTGCCAGCAGCACCCTAGATTACGAGCAGTACTTC. V is TRBV7-2 and J is TRBJ2-7; D not resolved. This CDR3 is built from 12 residues. Trimming cost V 5 bases and J 4 bases, with 9 bases left between them. Germline CDR1 and CDR2: SGHTA and FQGNSA. Filled out from reference TRBV7-2 and TRBJ2-7, the complete variable domain reads GAGVSQSPSNKVTEKGKDVELRCDPISGHTALYWYRQSLGQGLEFLIYFQGNSAPDKSGLPSDRFSAERTGGSVSTLTIQRTQQEDSAVYLCASSTLDYEQYFGPGTRLTVT.

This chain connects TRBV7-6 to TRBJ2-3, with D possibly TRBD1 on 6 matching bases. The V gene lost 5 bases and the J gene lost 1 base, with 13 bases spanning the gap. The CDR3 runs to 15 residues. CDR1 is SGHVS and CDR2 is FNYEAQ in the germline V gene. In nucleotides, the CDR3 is TGTGCCAGCAGCGCCCAGGGGATCGGCACAGATACGCAGTATTTT. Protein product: CASSAQGIGTDTQYF.